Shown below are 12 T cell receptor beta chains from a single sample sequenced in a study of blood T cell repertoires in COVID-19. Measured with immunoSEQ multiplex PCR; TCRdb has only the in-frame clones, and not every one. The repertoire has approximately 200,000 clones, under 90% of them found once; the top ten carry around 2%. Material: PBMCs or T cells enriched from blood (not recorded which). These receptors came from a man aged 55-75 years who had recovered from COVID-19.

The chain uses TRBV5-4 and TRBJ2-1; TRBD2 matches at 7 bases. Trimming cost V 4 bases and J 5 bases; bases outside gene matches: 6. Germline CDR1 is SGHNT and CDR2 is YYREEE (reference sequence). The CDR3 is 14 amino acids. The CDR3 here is CASSSKRGDNEQFF. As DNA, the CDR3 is TGTGCCAGCAGCAGTAAGCGGGGTGACAATGAGCAGTTCTTC.

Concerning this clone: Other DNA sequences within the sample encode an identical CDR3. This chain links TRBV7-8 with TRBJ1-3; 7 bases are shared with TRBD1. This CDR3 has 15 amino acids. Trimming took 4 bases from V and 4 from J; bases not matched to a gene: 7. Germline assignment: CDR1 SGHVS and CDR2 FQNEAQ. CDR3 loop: CASSSKTGTGNTIYF. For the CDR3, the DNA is TGTGCCAGCAGCTCCAAGACAGGGACGGGAAACACCATATATTTT.

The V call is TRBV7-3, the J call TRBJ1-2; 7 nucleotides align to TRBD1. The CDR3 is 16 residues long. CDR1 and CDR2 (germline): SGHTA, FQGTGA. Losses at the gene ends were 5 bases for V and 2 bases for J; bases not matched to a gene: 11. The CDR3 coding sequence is TGTGCCAGCAGCCCTACGGGACAGTCCTACAACTATGGCTACACCTTC. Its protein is CASSPTGQSYNYGYTF.

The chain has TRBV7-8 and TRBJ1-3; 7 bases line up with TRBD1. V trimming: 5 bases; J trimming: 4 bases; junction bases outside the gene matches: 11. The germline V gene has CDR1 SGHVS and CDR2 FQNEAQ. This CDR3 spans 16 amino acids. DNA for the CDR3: TGTGCCAGCAGCGCCCGACAGGGTCGATCCGGAAACACCATATATTTT. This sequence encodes CASSARQGRSGNTIYF.

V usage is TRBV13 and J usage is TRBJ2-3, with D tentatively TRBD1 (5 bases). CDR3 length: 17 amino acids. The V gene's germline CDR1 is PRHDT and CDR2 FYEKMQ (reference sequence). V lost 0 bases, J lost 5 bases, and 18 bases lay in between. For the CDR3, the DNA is TGTGCCAGCAGCTTAGGTAATCTTCCAGGGATAAGAGATACGCAGTATTTT. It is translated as CASSLGNLPGIRDTQYF.

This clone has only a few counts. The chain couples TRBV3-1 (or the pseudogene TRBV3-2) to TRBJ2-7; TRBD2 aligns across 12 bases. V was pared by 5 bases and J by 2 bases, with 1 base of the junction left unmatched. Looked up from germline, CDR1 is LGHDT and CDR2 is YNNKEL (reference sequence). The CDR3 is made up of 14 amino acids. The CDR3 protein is CASSSSGGAYEQYF. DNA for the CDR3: TGTGCCAGCAGCTCTAGCGGGGGGGCCTACGAGCAGTACTTC.

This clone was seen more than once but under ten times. As DNA, the CDR3 is TGTGCCAGCAGTCCAGATGGGAGGAACTATGGCTACACCTTC. Its translation is CASSPDGRNYGYTF. V and J are TRBV27 and TRBJ1-2; D is uncertain. CDR1 MNHEY and CDR2 SMNVEV come from the germline V gene (reference sequence). The CDR3 loop spans 14 amino acids. V was trimmed by 5 bases and J by 2 bases, leaving 12 bases between them.

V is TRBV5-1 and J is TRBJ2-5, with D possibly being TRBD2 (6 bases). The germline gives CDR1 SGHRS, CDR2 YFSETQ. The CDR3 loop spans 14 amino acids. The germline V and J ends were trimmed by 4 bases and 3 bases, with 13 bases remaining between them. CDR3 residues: CASSALASEETQYF. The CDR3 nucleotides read TGCGCCAGCAGCGCACTCGCTAGCGAAGAGACCCAGTACTTC.

This CDR3 reads CASSVPLEADTQYF. The CDR3, as DNA: TGTGCCAGCAGTGTCCCCCTCGAGGCAGATACGCAGTATTTT. The V and J genes are TRBV6-6 and TRBJ2-3; D gene uncertain. This CDR3 has 14 residues. Trimming took off 5 bases at V and 4 bases at J, with 13 bases between the two ends. CDR1 is MNHNY, CDR2 SVGAGI, per germline (reference sequence).

CDR3 region: CASSPSSGGAQETQYF. The DNA of the CDR3 is TGTGCCAGCAGCCCTTCTAGCGGGGGGGCGCAAGAGACCCAGTACTTC. The chain recombines TRBV7-8 with TRBJ2-5, with 12 bases that match TRBD2. The CDR3 runs 16 residues. Germline-derived CDR1 and CDR2 are SGHVS and FQNEAQ. The V gene end was trimmed by 5 bases and the J gene end by 2 bases; junction bases not matched to a gene: 6.

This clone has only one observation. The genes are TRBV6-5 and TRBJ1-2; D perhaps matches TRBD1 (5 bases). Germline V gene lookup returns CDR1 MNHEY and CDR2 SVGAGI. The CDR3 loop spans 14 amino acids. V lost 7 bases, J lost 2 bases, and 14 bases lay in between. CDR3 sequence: CASKGVAGNYGYTF. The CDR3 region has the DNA TGTGCCAGCAAAGGGGTAGCGGGGAACTATGGCTACACCTTC.

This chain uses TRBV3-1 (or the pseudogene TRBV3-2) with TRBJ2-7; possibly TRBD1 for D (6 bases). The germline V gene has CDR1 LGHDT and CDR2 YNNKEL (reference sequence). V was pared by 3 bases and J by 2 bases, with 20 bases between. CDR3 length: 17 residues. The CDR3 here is CASSHLGGGRKTYEQYF. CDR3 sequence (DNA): TGTGCCAGCAGCCACCTTGGTGGGGGCCGGAAAACCTACGAGCAGTACTTC.